Each of the 20 T cell receptor beta chains below was sequenced from the same sample in a study of early T cells in non-severe SARS-CoV-2 infection. TCRdb itself ran the 5' RACE reads through MiXCR, one entry per CDR3 protein. The sample carries around 44,000 distinct CDR3 sequences, around 10% recorded once. Sequencing was performed on whole blood. All receptors derive from an adult who was a healthcare worker with PCR-confirmed SARS-CoV-2 infection or an uninfected control (not recorded which).

In regard to this clonotype: With a much larger clone just one base away, this may be a read error. The V gene is TRBV5-6, the J gene TRBJ1-3, with 8 bases identical to TRBD1. The CDR3 loop spans 14 amino acids. CDR1 is SGHDT, CDR2 YYEEEE, per germline. The ends lost 6 bases at V and 4 bases at J; junction bases unmatched: 6. The CDR3 protein is CASNLQGGGNTIYF. The DNA for the CDR3 is TGTGCCAGCAACTTACAGGGGGGCGGAAACACCATATATTTT.

This clonotype was detected only a few times. This chain uses TRBV7-8 with TRBJ2-7; 7 bases align to TRBD2. The CDR3 has 14 amino acids. The germline CDR1 and CDR2 sequences are SGHVS and FQNEAQ. The J segment lost 5 bases and the V segment lost 2 bases, leaving 6 bases of the junction unmatched. CDR3 sequence (DNA): TGTGCCAGCAGCTTATACGGGAGGAGAAACGAGCAGTACTTC. Its translation: CASSLYGRRNEQYF.

This clonotype was observed many times. The V gene is TRBV19, the J gene TRBJ2-3; no firm D call. CDR1 is LNHDA and CDR2 is SQIVND in the germline V gene (reference sequence). Trimming left V 7 bases short and J 4 bases short, with 12 bases between. CDR3 size: 13 residues. The CDR3 DNA follows: TGTGCCAGTAATATGGCGGTGGCAGATACGCAGTATTTT. Protein: CASNMAVADTQYF.

The chain couples TRBV5-1 to TRBJ2-2; 10 bases map to TRBD2. The germline V gene encodes CDR1 SGHRS and CDR2 YFSETQ. CDR3 length: 18 amino acids. J gave up 4 bases and V 0 bases, and 9 bases lay outside the gene matches. CDR3 bases: TGCGCCAGCAGCTTGGGAGTAGCGGGGGGATCTCGCACCGGGGAGCTGTTTTTT. Its translation: CASSLGVAGGSRTGELFF.

Worth noting for this clonotype: One end of the junction does not line up with germline, which may come from a read error. The gene calls are TRBV5-1 and TRBJ1-1; D is ambiguous. Germline assignment: CDR1 SGHRS and CDR2 YFSETQ. There are 15 residues in the CDR3. The CDR3 DNA is TGCGCCAGCGGCTTAAAACAGAGCCTGAACACTGAAGCTTTCTTT. Encoded protein: CASGLKQSLNTEAFF.

V and J are TRBV12-3 or TRBV12-4 and TRBJ2-2, with a possible D match to TRBD2 (5 bases). The length of the CDR3 is 15 residues. V lost 3 bases, J lost 4 bases, and 12 bases lay in between. CDR3 loop: CASSFFAGGTGELFF. CDR3 DNA: TGTGCCAGCAGTTTTTTTGCGGGTGGCACCGGGGAGCTGTTTTTT.

This rearrangement joins TRBV7-9 to TRBJ1-1; 9 bases are a match to TRBD1. J was trimmed by 8 bases and V by 3 bases; bases with no gene match: 4. The CDR3 sequence is 13 residues long. Germline V lookup: CDR1 SEHNR, CDR2 FQNEAQ (reference sequence). The CDR3: CASSLGTGREAFF. Written as DNA, the CDR3 is TGTGCCAGCAGCTTGGGGACAGGGAGGGAAGCTTTCTTT.

The table lists this clonotype with many counts. The rearrangement joins TRBV18 to TRBJ1-1; 7 bases match TRBD1. V was clipped by 6 bases and J by 7 bases; unmatched bases: 11. There are 14 residues in the CDR3. CDR1 KGHSH and CDR2 LQKENI come from the germline V gene. The CDR3 DNA reads as TGTGCCAGCTCCTCAACAGGGGACGCCCGTGAAGCTTTCTTT. As protein: CASSSTGDAREAFF.

J is TRBJ1-2 and V is TRBV3-1; D not certain. The CDR3 is 13 residues long. Germline CDR1 LGHDT, CDR2 YNNKEL (reference sequence). Trimming removed 8 bases at V and 7 bases at J, with 17 bases between. CDR3 bases: TGTGCCAGCCACGGGTGGGGAGGTCCTGGCTACACCTTC. Translation gives CASHGWGGPGYTF.

This clonotype was counted at least ten times. V gene TRBV3-1 combines with J gene TRBJ2-1; D is possibly TRBD1 or TRBD2 (5 bases each). Trimming stripped 4 bases from V and 0 bases from J, with 13 bases between. CDR3 length: 16 residues. Germline CDR1 reads LGHDT; CDR2 reads YNNKEL (reference sequence). CDR3 bases: TGTGCCAGCAGCCGGGACCGAAGAAACTCCTACAATGAGCAGTTCTTC. It yields the protein CASSRDRRNSYNEQFF.

About this clonotype itself: A much larger clone is a single base away; this may be a read error. The DNA of the CDR3 is TGTGCCGGCAGCGCGACAGGGGGTGTGGGAGCCAAAAACATTCAGTACTTC. Its translation: CAGSATGGVGAKNIQYF. The V call is TRBV3-1, the J call TRBJ2-4; TRBD1 matches at 9 bases. This CDR3 comprises 17 residues. CDR1 and CDR2 from the germline V gene are LGHDT and YNNKEL (reference sequence).

In this sample, this clonotype turned up many times. The genes are TRBV19 and TRBJ2-1, with 9 bases fitting TRBD1. Germline V CDR1 and CDR2: LNHDA, SQIVND (reference sequence). This CDR3 has 17 amino acids. V was clipped by 9 bases and J by 4 bases; unmatched bases: 16. The CDR3 sequence: CASSVTGGGPPYNEQFF. The CDR3, as DNA: TGTGCCAGCAGCGTAACAGGGGGCGGACCTCCATACAATGAGCAGTTCTTC.

The chain is built from TRBV20-1 and TRBJ2-7; D may be TRBD1 or TRBD2 (6 bases each). The ends were cut back, 3 bases at V and 5 bases at J, with 11 bases in the middle. CDR1 DFQATT and CDR2 SNEGSKA come from the germline V gene (reference sequence). This CDR3 region has 12 residues. The DNA for the CDR3 is TGCAGTGCTAGCAGGGGACTGGACGAGCAGTACTTC. Translating gives CSASRGLDEQYF.

This clonotype appeared many times. The rearrangement links TRBV7-2 to TRBJ2-1; 10 bases align to TRBD1. Germline V lookup: CDR1 SGHTA, CDR2 FQGNSA. The CDR3 is 15 amino acids. V gave up 5 bases and J gave up 8 bases; unmatched junction bases: 9. CDR3 nucleotide sequence: TGTGCCAGCAGCAGGGACAGGGGCTACACGGATGAGCAGTTCTTC. It codes for CASSRDRGYTDEQFF.

Many counts were recorded for this clonotype. This sequence joins TRBV12-3 or TRBV12-4 and TRBJ2-7, with TRBD1 matching over 8 bases. J was trimmed by 3 bases and V by 6 bases; bases with no gene match: 4. CDR3 length equals 13 residues. As DNA, the CDR3 is TGTGCCAGCAGCTTCGGACAGGGCTACGAGCAGTACTTC. It is translated as CASSFGQGYEQYF.

In its sample, this clonotype was seen many times. The genes are TRBV29-1 and TRBJ2-3; D remains unclear. CDR1 SQVTM and CDR2 ANQGSEA come from the germline V gene. This CDR3 is 13 amino acids long. V dropped 2 bases and J dropped 2 bases, with 8 bases sitting between them. The CDR3 nucleotides read TGCAGCGTTGAACATACATTCACAGATACGCAGTATTTT. Its protein is CSVEHTFTDTQYF.

This clonotype occurred many times. This rearrangement joins TRBV20-1 to TRBJ1-1; D is uncertain. This CDR3 comprises 13 residues. The V and J ends lost 3 bases and 5 bases respectively, with 13 bases between them. The germline V gene encodes CDR1 DFQATT and CDR2 SNEGSKA (reference sequence). The DNA for the CDR3 is TGCAGTGCTAGCTGGCAGGAGGAAACTGAAGCTTTCTTT. This encodes CSASWQEETEAFF.

Regarding this clonotype: A much larger clone differs by one base, so this may be a read error. The V call is TRBV28, the J call TRBJ2-7; maybe TRBD1 (6 bases). The CDR3 runs to 13 residues. Trimming pared 8 bases from V and 3 bases from J, leaving 14 bases between. CDR1 is MDHEN, CDR2 SYDVKM, per germline. DNA of the CDR3: TGTGCCAGCGGCTCCCGGGACAACTACGAGCAGTACTTC. It codes for CASGSRDNYEQYF.

In its sample, this clonotype was seen many times. The rearrangement joins TRBV19 to TRBJ1-5; D may be TRBD1 (6 bases). Germline V lookup: CDR1 LNHDA, CDR2 SQIVND (reference sequence). Trimming cost V 4 bases and J 4 bases, with 11 bases left between them. This CDR3 has 14 amino acids. The CDR3 DNA reads TGTGCCAGTAGTAACAGGGACGGAAATCAGCCCCAGCATTTT. It yields the protein CASSNRDGNQPQHF.

In regard to this clonotype: This may come from a read error, since a much larger clone is one base off. The rearrangement joins TRBV29-1 to TRBJ1-1, with 7 bases identical to TRBD1. The CDR3 is 13 residues long. From germline, CDR1 is SQVTM and CDR2 ANQGSEA. The CDR3 reads CSVAVQGNTDAFF. DNA for the CDR3: TGCAGCGTGGCTGTACAGGGGAACACTGACGCTTTCTTT.